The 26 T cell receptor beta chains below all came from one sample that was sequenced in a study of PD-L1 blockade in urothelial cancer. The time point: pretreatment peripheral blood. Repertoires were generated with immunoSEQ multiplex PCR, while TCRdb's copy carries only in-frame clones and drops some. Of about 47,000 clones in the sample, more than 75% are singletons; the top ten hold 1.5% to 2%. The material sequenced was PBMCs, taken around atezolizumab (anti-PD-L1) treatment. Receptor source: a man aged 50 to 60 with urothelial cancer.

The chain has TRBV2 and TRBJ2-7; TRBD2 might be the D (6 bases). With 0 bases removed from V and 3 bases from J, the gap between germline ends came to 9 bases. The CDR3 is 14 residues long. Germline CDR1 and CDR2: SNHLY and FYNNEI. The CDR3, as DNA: TGTGCCAGCAGTGAAGCTAGCGGCAACTACGAGCAGTACTTC. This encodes CASSEASGNYEQYF.

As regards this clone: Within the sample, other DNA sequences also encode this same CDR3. CDR3 in DNA: TGTGCCTGGAGTGTACAGGGAAATCAGCCCCAGCATTTT. Amino acid sequence: CAWSVQGNQPQHF. The V call is TRBV30, the J call TRBJ1-5, with D possibly being TRBD1 (6 bases). With 0 bases removed from V and 4 bases from J, the gap between germline ends came to 7 bases. The germline V gene has CDR1 GTSNPN and CDR2 SVGIG (reference sequence). This CDR3 is built from 13 residues. Using reference TRBV30 and TRBJ1-5 for the parts outside the CDR3, the full variable domain is SQTIHQWPATLVQPVGSPLSLECTVEGTSNPNLYWYRQAAGRGLQLLFYSVGIGQISSEVPQNLSASRPQDRQFILSSKKLLLSDSGFYLCAWSVQGNQPQHFGDGTRLSIL.

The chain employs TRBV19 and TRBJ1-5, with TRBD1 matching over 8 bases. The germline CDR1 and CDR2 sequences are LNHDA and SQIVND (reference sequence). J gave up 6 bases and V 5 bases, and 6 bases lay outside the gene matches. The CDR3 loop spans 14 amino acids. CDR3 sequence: CASSRTGLGQPQHF. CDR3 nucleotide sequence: TGTGCCAGTAGTCGGACAGGGCTGGGTCAGCCCCAGCATTTT.

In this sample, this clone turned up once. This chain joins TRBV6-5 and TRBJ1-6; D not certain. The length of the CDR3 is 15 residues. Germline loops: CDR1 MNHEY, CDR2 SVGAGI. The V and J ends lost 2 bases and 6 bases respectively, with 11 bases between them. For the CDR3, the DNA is TGTGCCAGCAGTTACGAGACCGGACTTAATTCACCCCTCCACTTT. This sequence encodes CASSYETGLNSPLHF.

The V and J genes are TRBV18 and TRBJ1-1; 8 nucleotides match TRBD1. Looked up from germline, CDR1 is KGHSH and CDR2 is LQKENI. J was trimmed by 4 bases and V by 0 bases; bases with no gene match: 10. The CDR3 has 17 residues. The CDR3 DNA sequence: TGTGCCAGCTCACCACCGACAGGGGTTGTAGGGAGCACTGAAGCTTTCTTT. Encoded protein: CASSPPTGVVGSTEAFF.

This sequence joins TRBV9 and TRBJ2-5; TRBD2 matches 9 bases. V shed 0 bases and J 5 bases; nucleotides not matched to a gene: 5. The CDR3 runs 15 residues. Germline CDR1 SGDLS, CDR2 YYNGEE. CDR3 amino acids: CASSVESSGAETQYF. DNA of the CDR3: TGTGCCAGCAGCGTAGAGTCTAGCGGGGCTGAGACCCAGTACTTC.

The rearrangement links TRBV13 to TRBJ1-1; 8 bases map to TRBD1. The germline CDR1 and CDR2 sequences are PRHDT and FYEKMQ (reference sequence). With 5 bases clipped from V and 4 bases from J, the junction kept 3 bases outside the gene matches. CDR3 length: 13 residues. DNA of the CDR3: TGTGCCAGCAGCCAAGACAGGGGCACTGAAGCTTTCTTT. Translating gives CASSQDRGTEAFF. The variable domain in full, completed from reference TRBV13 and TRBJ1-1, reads AAGVIQSPRHLIKEKRETATLKCYPIPRHDTVYWYQQGPGQDPQFLISFYEKMQSDKGSIPDRFSAQQFSDYHSELNMSSLELGDSALYFCASSQDRGTEAFFGQGTRLTVV.

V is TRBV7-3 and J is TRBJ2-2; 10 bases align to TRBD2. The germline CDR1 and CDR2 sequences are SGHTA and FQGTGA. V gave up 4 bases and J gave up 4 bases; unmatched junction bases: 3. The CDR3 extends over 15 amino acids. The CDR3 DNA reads TGTGCCAGCAGCTCATCTAGCGGGGGCACCGGGGAGCTGTTTTTT. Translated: CASSSSSGGTGELFF.

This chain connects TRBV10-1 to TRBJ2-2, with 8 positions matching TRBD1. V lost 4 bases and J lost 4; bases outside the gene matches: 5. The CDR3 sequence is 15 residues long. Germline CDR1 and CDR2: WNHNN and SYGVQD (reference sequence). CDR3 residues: CASSVDRGGTGELFF. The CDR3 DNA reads TGCGCCAGCAGTGTAGACAGGGGAGGCACCGGGGAGCTGTTTTTT.

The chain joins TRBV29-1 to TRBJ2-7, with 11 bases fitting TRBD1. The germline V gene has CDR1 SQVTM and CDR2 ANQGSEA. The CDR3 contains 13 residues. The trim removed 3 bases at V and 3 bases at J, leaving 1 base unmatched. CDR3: CSVDGTGGYEQYF. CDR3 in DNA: TGCAGCGTTGACGGGACAGGGGGCTACGAGCAGTACTTC.

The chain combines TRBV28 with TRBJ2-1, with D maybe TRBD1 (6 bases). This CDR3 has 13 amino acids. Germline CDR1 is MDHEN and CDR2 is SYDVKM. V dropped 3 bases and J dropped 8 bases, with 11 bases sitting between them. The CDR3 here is CASSFGGGDEQFF. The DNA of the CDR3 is TGTGCCAGCAGTTTTGGGGGCGGAGATGAGCAGTTCTTC.

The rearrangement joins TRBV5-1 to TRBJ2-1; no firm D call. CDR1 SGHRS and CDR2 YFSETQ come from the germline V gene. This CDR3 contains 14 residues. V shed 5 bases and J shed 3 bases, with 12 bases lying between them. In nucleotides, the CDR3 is TGCGCCAGCAGGGAAGACACCAACTACAATGAGCAGTTCTTC. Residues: CASREDTNYNEQFF.

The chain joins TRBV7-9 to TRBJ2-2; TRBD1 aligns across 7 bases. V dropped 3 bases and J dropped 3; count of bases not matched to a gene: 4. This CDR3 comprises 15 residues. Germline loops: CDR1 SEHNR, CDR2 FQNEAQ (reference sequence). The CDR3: CASSFVQGDTGELFF. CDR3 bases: TGTGCCAGCAGCTTCGTTCAGGGGGACACCGGGGAGCTGTTTTTT.

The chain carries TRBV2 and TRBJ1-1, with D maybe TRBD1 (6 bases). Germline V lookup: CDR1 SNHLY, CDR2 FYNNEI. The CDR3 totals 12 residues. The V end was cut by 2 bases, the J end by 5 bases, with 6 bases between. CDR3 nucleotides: TGTGCCAGCAGTGAAACAGGGACTGAAGCTTTCTTT. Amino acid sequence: CASSETGTEAFF.

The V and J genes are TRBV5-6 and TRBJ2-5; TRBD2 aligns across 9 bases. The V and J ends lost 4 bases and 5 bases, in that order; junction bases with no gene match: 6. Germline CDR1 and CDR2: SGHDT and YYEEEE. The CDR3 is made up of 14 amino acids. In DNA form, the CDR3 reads TGTGCCAGCAGCCGCCTAGCGGGAAGCGAGACCCAGTACTTC. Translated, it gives CASSRLAGSETQYF.

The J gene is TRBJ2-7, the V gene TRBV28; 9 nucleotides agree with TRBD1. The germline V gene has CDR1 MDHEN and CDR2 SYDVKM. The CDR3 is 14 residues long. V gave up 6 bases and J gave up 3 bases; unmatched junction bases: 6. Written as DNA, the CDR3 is TGTGCCAGCAGCCCGGGGACAGGGCTCTACGAGCAGTACGTC. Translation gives CASSPGTGLYEQYV.

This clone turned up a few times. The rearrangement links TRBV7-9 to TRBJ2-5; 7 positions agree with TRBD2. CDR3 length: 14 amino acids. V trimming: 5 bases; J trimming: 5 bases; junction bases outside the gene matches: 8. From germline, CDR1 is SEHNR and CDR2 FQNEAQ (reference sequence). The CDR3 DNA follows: TGTGCCAGCAGCCGTTCGGGAGGTGATGAGACCCAGTACTTC. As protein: CASSRSGGDETQYF.

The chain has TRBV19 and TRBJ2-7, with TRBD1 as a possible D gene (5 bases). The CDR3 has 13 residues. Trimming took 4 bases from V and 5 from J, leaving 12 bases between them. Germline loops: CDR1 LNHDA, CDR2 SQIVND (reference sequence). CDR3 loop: CASSNTDRNEQYV. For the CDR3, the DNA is TGTGCCAGTAGTAACACCGACAGAAACGAGCAGTACGTC.

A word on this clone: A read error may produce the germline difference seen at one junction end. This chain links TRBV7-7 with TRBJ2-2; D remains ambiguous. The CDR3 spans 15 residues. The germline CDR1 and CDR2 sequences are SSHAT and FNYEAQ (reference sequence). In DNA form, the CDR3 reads TGTGCTAGCAGTCCCGACTGGTCGAACACCGGGGAGCTGTTTTTT. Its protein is CASSPDWSNTGELFF. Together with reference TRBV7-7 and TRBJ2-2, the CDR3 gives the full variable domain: GAGVSQSPRYKVTKRGQDVTLRCDPISSHATLYWYQQALGQGPEFLTYFNYEAQPDKSGLPSDRFSAERPEGSISTLTIQRTEQRDSAMYRCASSPDWSNTGELFFGEGSRLTVL.

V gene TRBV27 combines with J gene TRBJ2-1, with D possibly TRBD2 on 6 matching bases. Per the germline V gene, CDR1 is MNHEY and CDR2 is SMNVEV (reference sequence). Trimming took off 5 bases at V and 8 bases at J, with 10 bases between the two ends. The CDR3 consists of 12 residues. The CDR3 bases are TGTGCCAGCAGTCCAAGCGGGTATGAGCAGTTCTTC. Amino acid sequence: CASSPSGYEQFF.

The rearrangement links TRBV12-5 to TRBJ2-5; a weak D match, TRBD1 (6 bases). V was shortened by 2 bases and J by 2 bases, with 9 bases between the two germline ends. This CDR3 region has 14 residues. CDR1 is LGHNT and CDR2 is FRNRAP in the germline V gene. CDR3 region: CASGLRQGQETQYF. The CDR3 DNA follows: TGTGCTAGTGGTTTGCGGCAGGGGCAAGAGACCCAGTACTTC.

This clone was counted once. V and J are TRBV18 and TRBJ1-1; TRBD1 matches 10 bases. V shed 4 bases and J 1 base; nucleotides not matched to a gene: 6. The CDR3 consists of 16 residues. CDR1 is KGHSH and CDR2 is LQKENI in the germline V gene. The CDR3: CASSLRTGGGNTEAFF. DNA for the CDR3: TGTGCCAGCTCACTCCGGACAGGGGGTGGGAACACTGAAGCTTTCTTT. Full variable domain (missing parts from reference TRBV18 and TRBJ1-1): NAGVMQNPRHLVRRRGQEARLRCSPMKGHSHVYWYRQLPEEGLKFMVYLQKENIIDESGMPKERFSAEFPKEGPSILRIQQVVRGDSAAYFCASSLRTGGGNTEAFFGQGTRLTVV.

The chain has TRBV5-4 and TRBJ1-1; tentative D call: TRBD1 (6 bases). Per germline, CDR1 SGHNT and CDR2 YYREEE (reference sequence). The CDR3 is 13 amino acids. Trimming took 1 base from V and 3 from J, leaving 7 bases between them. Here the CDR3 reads CASSLNRDTEAFF. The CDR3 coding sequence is TGTGCCAGCAGCTTGAACAGGGACACTGAAGCTTTCTTT. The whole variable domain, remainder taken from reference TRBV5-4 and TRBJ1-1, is ETGVTQSPTHLIKTRGQQVTLRCSSQSGHNTVSWYQQALGQGPQFIFQYYREEENGRGNFPPRFSGLQFPNYSSELNVNALELDDSALYLCASSLNRDTEAFFGQGTRLTVV.

CDR3 nucleotide sequence: TGTGCCAGCAGCCCAGGACTAGCGTGGGGCACAGATACGCAGTATTTT. Residues: CASSPGLAWGTDTQYF. The rearrangement uses TRBV7-3 and TRBJ2-3; TRBD2 matches at 9 bases. V dropped 5 bases and J dropped 1; count of bases not matched to a gene: 7. Germline V lookup: CDR1 SGHTA, CDR2 FQGTGA. The CDR3 spans 16 residues.

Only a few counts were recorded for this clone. The CDR3 nucleotides are TGTGCCAGCAGACTAGACGGAGGACGGGAGCTGTTTTTT. Encoded protein: CASRLDGGRELFF. The chain uses TRBV6-5 and TRBJ2-2; D perhaps matches TRBD2 (5 bases). CDR1 is MNHEY and CDR2 is SVGAGI in the germline V gene. Trimming took 6 bases from V and 9 from J, leaving 14 bases between them. The CDR3 spans 13 residues.

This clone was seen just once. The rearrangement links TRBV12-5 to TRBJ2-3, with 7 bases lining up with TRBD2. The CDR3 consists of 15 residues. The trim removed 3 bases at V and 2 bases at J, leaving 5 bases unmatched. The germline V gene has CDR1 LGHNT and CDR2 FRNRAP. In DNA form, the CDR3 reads TGTGCTAGTGGTTTAGGGAGGGCCTTCACAGATACGCAGTATTTT. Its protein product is CASGLGRAFTDTQYF.